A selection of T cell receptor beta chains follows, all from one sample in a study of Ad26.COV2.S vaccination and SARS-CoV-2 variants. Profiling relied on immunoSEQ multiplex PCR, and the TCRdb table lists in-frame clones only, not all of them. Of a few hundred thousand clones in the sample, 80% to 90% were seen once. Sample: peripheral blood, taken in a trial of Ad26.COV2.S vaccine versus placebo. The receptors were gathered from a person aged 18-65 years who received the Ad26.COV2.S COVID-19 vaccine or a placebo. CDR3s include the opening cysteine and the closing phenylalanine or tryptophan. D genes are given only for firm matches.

CDR3 protein: CASSTGRVETQYF
CDR3 DNA: TGTGCCAGCAGCACGGGACGGGTGGAAACGCAGTATTTT
J gene: TRBJ2-3
D gene: NA
V gene: TRBV5-5

CDR3 protein: CASSLNRRYYGYTF
CDR3 DNA: TGTGCCAGCAGTTTAAATCGCAGGTACTATGGCTACACCTTC
J gene: TRBJ1-2
D gene: NA
V gene: TRBV27

CDR3 protein: CASSSSLTEQYF
CDR3 DNA: TGTGCCAGCAGCTCCTCGCTGACCGAGCAGTACTTC
J gene: TRBJ2-7
D gene: NA
V gene: TRBV7-9

CDR3 protein: CASKGLAHNEQFF
CDR3 DNA: TGTGCCAGCAAGGGGCTAGCTCACAATGAGCAGTTCTTC
J gene: TRBJ2-1
D gene: NA
V gene: TRBV10-3

CDR3 protein: CASGLNSGFTRETQYF
CDR3 DNA: TGTGCTAGTGGTTTGAACAGTGGCTTCACGAGGGAGACCCAGTACTTC
J gene: TRBJ2-5
D gene: NA
V gene: TRBV12-5

CDR3 protein: CASSHFFQGNTEAFF
CDR3 DNA: TGTGCCAGCAGCCACTTTTTCCAGGGGAACACTGAAGCTTTCTTT
J gene: TRBJ1-1
D gene: NA
V gene: TRBV3-1/TRBV3-2

CDR3 protein: CASGFSEGEGYEQYF
CDR3 DNA: TGTGCCAGCGGATTCTCGGAAGGGGAGGGCTACGAGCAGTACTTC
J gene: TRBJ2-7
D gene: TRBD2
V gene: TRBV28

CDR3 protein: CASSQEWQGVDEQYF
CDR3 DNA: TGCGCCAGCAGCCAAGAATGGCAGGGGGTTGACGAGCAGTACTTC
J gene: TRBJ2-7
D gene: TRBD1
V gene: TRBV4-3

CDR3 protein: CASSQDFGPEAFF
CDR3 DNA: TGCGCCAGCAGCCAGGACTTTGGCCCTGAAGCTTTCTTT
J gene: TRBJ1-1
D gene: NA
V gene: TRBV5-1

CDR3 protein: CASSQDLGGSYEQYF
CDR3 DNA: TGCGCCAGCAGCCAAGATCTGGGGGGGTCCTACGAGCAGTACTTC
J gene: TRBJ2-7
D gene: TRBD2
V gene: TRBV4-3

CDR3 protein: CAWSWGADGYTF
CDR3 DNA: TGTGCCTGGAGTTGGGGGGCTGATGGCTACACCTTC
J gene: TRBJ1-2
D gene: NA
V gene: TRBV30